The clone carrying this T cell receptor (beta chain) was found a few times. The sample comes from a study of blood T cell repertoires in COVID-19. Across the whole study: The cDNA or gDNA used as material had been derived from T cells, B-cell-depleted T cells, or PBMCs.

This CDR3 region has 16 residues. V shed 6 bases, J shed 1 base, and the junction held 10 bases outside the gene matches. Germline assignment: CDR1 SQVTM and CDR2 ANQGSEA. Source study methods: Counts of nucleated cells, estimated from reference gene primer amplification, were obtained. The data were produced by immunoSEQ multiplex PCR, yet TCRdb's version contains in-frame clones alone and is incomplete. D and trimming come from the DNA, and the V and J calls and clone size come from that table. The sample has roughly 72,000 clones, about four fifths seen once; the top ten hold around 5.8%. Sequenced sample: peripheral blood. This TCR came from a woman older than 75 with active or convalescent COVID-19. The rearrangement uses TRBV29-1 and TRBJ2-7; 12 bases fit TRBD2. The CDR3 bases are TGCAGCGTGGCCCTGACTAGCGGGAGCATGTCCTACGAGCAGTACTTC. It codes for CSVALTSGSMSYEQYF.